These 5 T cell receptor beta chains were all obtained from the same sample, sequenced in a study of molecular identifiers for immune sequencing clone quantification. TCRdb fed the PCR reads into MiXCR, producing one record per CDR3 protein. The table lists about 630,000 distinct CDR3 sequences, 25% of them singletons. The sequencing sample was made of naive CD8+ T cells from blood, with Jurkat cell RNA spiked in. Subset denoted: FACS-sorted CD8+CD4-CCR7+CD45RA+ naive T cells. The receptors stem from a human donor in good health. Some libraries in this study had Jurkat cell RNA spiked in.

V and J are TRBV9 and TRBJ1-2; no firm D call. Germline CDR1 SGDLS, CDR2 YYNGEE. The CDR3 covers 15 residues. Trimming stripped 0 bases from V and 1 base from J, with 10 bases between. CDR3 bases: TGTGCCAGCAGCGTAGGAGACGGAATTAACTATGGCTACACCTTC. Translated: CASSVGDGINYGYTF. Full variable domain (remainder filled in from reference TRBV9 and TRBJ1-2): DSGVTQTPKHLITATGQRVTLRCSPRSGDLSVYWYQQSLDQGLQFLIQYYNGEERAKGNILERFSAQQFPDLHSELNLSSLELGDSALYFCASSVGDGINYGYTFGSGTRLTVV.

The table lists this clonotype with a few counts. The V gene is TRBV19, the J gene TRBJ2-1; tentative D call: TRBD2 (5 bases). The germline V gene has CDR1 LNHDA and CDR2 SQIVND (reference sequence). Between the trimmed V and J ends, which lost 7 bases and 10 bases, there was a span of 11 bases. This CDR3 has 11 amino acids. The CDR3 coding sequence is TGTGCCAGTACGGACTCGGAAGAGCAGTTCTTC. The encoded protein is CASTDSEEQFF.

This clonotype was picked up many times. The chain recombines TRBV10-3 with TRBJ1-5; D may be TRBD1 (6 bases). This CDR3 has 14 amino acids. CDR1 ENHRY and CDR2 SYGVKD come from the germline V gene. Trimming took off 3 bases at V and 5 bases at J, with 11 bases between the two ends. The CDR3 here is CAISEEDSDQPQHF. The CDR3 coding sequence is TGTGCCATCAGTGAAGAGGACAGCGATCAGCCCCAGCATTTT.

V is TRBV5-1 and J is TRBJ2-1, with 8 nucleotides matching TRBD2. From germline, CDR1 is SGHRS and CDR2 YFSETQ. The CDR3 is 15 residues long. Losses at the gene ends were 3 bases for V and 8 bases for J; bases not matched to a gene: 10. The DNA for the CDR3 is TGCGCCAGCAGCTCACCGGGGGGGGGTCGGGATGAGCAGTTCTTC. This sequence encodes CASSSPGGGRDEQFF.

V usage is TRBV20-1 and J usage is TRBJ2-7; 7 bases align to TRBD2. CDR1 and CDR2 from the germline V gene are DFQATT and SNEGSKA (reference sequence). CDR3 length: 16 amino acids. V lost 1 base to trimming and J lost 1 base; unmatched junction nucleotides: 10. In DNA, the CDR3 is TGCAGTGCTAGAGCGTCCGGGAGGCAGATATCCTACGAGCAGTACTTC. Translated: CSARASGRQISYEQYF.